This record covers a single TCR beta chain. This sample stems from a study of cytomegalovirus exposure and HLA in healthy donors. Researchers ran the PCR with 60 Vbeta and 13 Jbeta primers. Produced via immunoSEQ multiplex PCR; TCRdb's table is partial and in-frame only. The top ten clones hold about 8.3% of a sample with roughly 130,000 clones, over 65% of them seen once. The sequenced sample was PBMCs. The clonotype originates from a woman aged 40 to 50 in good health and CMV-seropositive.

The CDR3 bases are TGTGCCAGTAGTATACGGGGTACCTCTAGCACAGATACGCAGTATTTT. Amino acids: CASSIRGTSSTDTQYF. This chain joins TRBV19 and TRBJ2-3, with D tentatively TRBD2 (5 bases). Trimming left V 2 bases short and J 0 bases short, with 12 bases between. The CDR3 spans 16 residues. Germline lookup yields CDR1 LNHDA and CDR2 SQIVND (reference sequence).